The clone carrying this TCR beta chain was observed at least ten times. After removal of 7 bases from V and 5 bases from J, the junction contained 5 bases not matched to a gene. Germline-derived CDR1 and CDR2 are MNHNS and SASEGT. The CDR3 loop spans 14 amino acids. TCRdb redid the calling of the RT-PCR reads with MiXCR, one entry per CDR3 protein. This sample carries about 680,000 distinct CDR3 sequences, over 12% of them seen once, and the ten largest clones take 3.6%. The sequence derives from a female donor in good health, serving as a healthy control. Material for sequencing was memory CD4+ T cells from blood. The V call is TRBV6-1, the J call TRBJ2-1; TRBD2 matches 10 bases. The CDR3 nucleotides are TGTGCCAGCATAAGGGGACTAGCGAACAATGAGCAGTTCTTC. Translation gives CASIRGLANNEQFF.